These 9 T cell receptor beta chains came from one sample sequenced in a study of radiotherapy plus CTLA-4 blockade in lung cancer. TCRdb keeps only in-frame clones here, not all; method: immunoSEQ multiplex PCR. The sample yields 110,000 or so clones, about four fifths seen once. Sample: peripheral blood, taken from a patient treated with radiotherapy plus ipilimumab. These receptor sequences come from a human donor with non-small cell lung cancer who had a partial response to radiotherapy plus ipilimumab.

This clone was seen a few times. The chain employs TRBV7-2 and TRBJ1-1, with unresolved D. Deletions cut 3 bases from V and 5 bases from J, with 13 bases between. This CDR3 is 14 amino acids long. Looked up from germline, CDR1 is SGHTA and CDR2 is FQGNSA. The CDR3, as DNA: TGTGCCAGCAGCTTTGACACCGGTGTGACTGAAGCTTTCTTT. Translation: CASSFDTGVTEAFF. Supplemented by reference TRBV7-2 and TRBJ1-1, the full variable domain reads GAGVSQSPSNKVTEKGKDVELRCDPISGHTALYWYRQSLGQGLEFLIYFQGNSAPDKSGLPSDRFSAERTGGSVSTLTIQRTQQEDSAVYLCASSFDTGVTEAFFGQGTRLTVV.

The chain couples TRBV28 to TRBJ1-2, with 10 positions matching TRBD1. This CDR3 has 14 amino acids. The J segment lost 4 bases and the V segment lost 6 bases, leaving 5 bases of the junction unmatched. Germline CDR1 reads MDHEN; CDR2 reads SYDVKM. The CDR3 bases are TGTGCCAGCAGCGCTGGGACAGGGGTCTATGGCTACACCTTC. Protein product: CASSAGTGVYGYTF.

The rearrangement joins TRBV4-1 to TRBJ2-1; TRBD2 matches at 7 bases. CDR3 length: 16 amino acids. After removal of 1 base from V and 5 bases from J, the junction contained 8 bases not matched to a gene. Germline-derived CDR1 and CDR2 are MGHRA and YSYEKL. For the CDR3, the DNA is TGCGCCAGCAGCCAAGTAGCTAGCGGACCCGACAATGAGCAGTTCTTC. This gives the protein CASSQVASGPDNEQFF.

V gene TRBV7-3 combines with J gene TRBJ2-6; no clear D gene. CDR3 length: 12 amino acids. CDR1 is SGHTA and CDR2 is FQGTGA in the germline V gene. V was pared by 5 bases and J by 3 bases, with 2 bases between. The CDR3 DNA sequence: TGTGCCAGCAGCCTTGGGGCCAACGTCCTGACTTTC. Amino acid sequence: CASSLGANVLTF.

This clone was seen a handful of times. The genes are TRBV19 and TRBJ2-3, with TRBD1 identical over 9 bases. The CDR3 extends over 17 amino acids. The trim removed 4 bases at V and 0 bases at J, leaving 8 bases unmatched. Germline CDR1 is LNHDA and CDR2 is SQIVND (reference sequence). The CDR3 loop is CASSTTGGIASTDTQYF. DNA of the CDR3: TGTGCCAGTAGTACGACAGGGGGTATCGCTAGCACAGATACGCAGTATTTT.

This chain links TRBV5-1 with TRBJ2-1; TRBD1 matches at 7 bases. Germline trimming cut 1 base from V and 6 bases from J; bases unmatched to any gene: 7. Germline CDR1 reads SGHRS; CDR2 reads YFSETQ. CDR3 length equals 15 residues. The CDR3 region is CASSLRLQGINEQFF. The CDR3 DNA is TGCGCCAGCAGCTTGCGTTTACAGGGGATCAATGAGCAGTTCTTC. Using reference TRBV5-1 and TRBJ2-1 for the parts outside the CDR3, the full variable domain is KAGVTQTPRYLIKTRGQQVTLSCSPISGHRSVSWYQQTPGQGLQFLFEYFSETQRNKGNFPGRFSGRQFSNSRSEMNVSTLELGDSALYLCASSLRLQGINEQFFGPGTRLTVL.

The chain employs TRBV7-9 and TRBJ1-1; D perhaps matches TRBD1 (6 bases). The CDR3 extends over 12 amino acids. The germline gives CDR1 SEHNR, CDR2 FQNEAQ (reference sequence). Trimming pared 1 base from V and 9 bases from J, leaving 9 bases between. The CDR3 bases are TGTGCCAGCAGCTTAGACAGGGCTAAAGCTTTCTTT. Translation gives CASSLDRAKAFF.

The chain couples TRBV7-2 to TRBJ2-1; 9 bases match TRBD1. Germline loops: CDR1 SGHTA, CDR2 FQGNSA. This CDR3 spans 14 amino acids. J lost 2 bases, V lost 6 bases, and 2 bases had no gene match. CDR3 loop: CASRDRGAYNEQFF. In DNA form, the CDR3 reads TGTGCCAGCAGGGACAGGGGCGCCTACAATGAGCAGTTCTTC.

CDR3 coding DNA: TGTGCCAGCAGCGCCCCGTCACAGGGGAACTATGGCTACACCTTC. This translates into CASSAPSQGNYGYTF. V and J are TRBV9 and TRBJ1-2; 7 nucleotides agree with TRBD1. V shed 3 bases and J 2 bases; nucleotides not matched to a gene: 7. This CDR3 spans 15 amino acids. CDR1 is SGDLS and CDR2 is YYNGEE in the germline V gene.